Following are 25 T cell receptor beta chains from one sample sequenced in a study of Tregs in tolerant kidney transplant recipients. Recipients received nonmyeloablative bone marrow transplants from related graft donors, with transient mixed chimerism. Assay used: immunoSEQ multiplex PCR; TCRdb lists only in-frame clones, some missing. Listed are around 6,400 clones; roughly 43% falls within the top ten. Sequenced here: CD8+ T cells from blood (PBMCs), sampled 12 months after the transplant. The receptors stem from a human patient who received a combined kidney and bone marrow transplant. The T cells may come from the graft donor.

Points on this clone: The CDR3 end falls 3 residues outside the read, so it is completed with the germline J gene. The chain is built from TRBV7-9 and TRBJ2-2, with a possible D match to TRBD1 (5 bases). CDR3 length: 15 residues. Germline V gene lookup returns CDR1 SEHNR and CDR2 FQNEAQ (reference sequence). V dropped 2 bases and J dropped 3 bases, with 10 bases sitting between them. CDR3 sequence: CASSLQGSHTGELFF. The sequenced CDR3 bases are TGTGCCAGCAGCTTACAGGGATCCCACACCGGGGAG.

In the case of this clone: The read terminates 3 residues ahead of where the CDR3 ends, so the germline J gene completes it. The chain carries TRBV20-1 and TRBJ2-1; tentatively, D is TRBD2 (6 bases). Trimming removed 2 bases at V and 2 bases at J, with 13 bases between. Looked up from germline, CDR1 is DFQATT and CDR2 is SNEGSKA (reference sequence). The CDR3 consists of 15 residues. The CDR3 bases that were read are TGCAGTGCTAGATGGACGCCGGGGGCCTACAATGAG. Translating it yields CSARWTPGAYNE. The whole CDR3 protein reads CSARWTPGAYNEQFF.

To note about this clone: The CDR3 end is not reached by the read, which stops 3 residues before it; the germline J gene fills it in. The chain is built from TRBV10-3 and TRBJ2-2; 12 bases are shared with TRBD2. CDR1 ENHRY and CDR2 SYGVKD come from the germline V gene. The trim removed 3 bases at V and 8 bases at J, leaving 7 bases unmatched. The CDR3 has 16 residues. The part of the CDR3 DNA that was read is TGTGCCATCAGTGAACGACTAGCGGGAGTGGTTGGGGAG. Translation gives CAISERLAGVVGE. The full CDR3 is CAISERLAGVVGELFF.

As concerns this clone: The read halts 3 residues ahead of the CDR3 end, with the missing end drawn from the germline J gene. The genes are TRBV2 and TRBJ2-2; 9 positions agree with TRBD2. Germline V gene lookup returns CDR1 SNHLY and CDR2 FYNNEI. Losses at the gene ends were 10 bases for V and 1 base for J; bases not matched to a gene: 7. The CDR3 sequence is 15 residues long. CDR3: CATYTSGQNTGELFF. CDR3 DNA, as far as it was read: TGTGCCACCTATACTAGCGGGCAGAACACCGGGGAG.

Worth noting for this clone: The missing CDR3 end, 3 residues past where the read stops, is filled in from the germline J gene. The chain has TRBV30 and TRBJ2-1; 12 bases are a match to TRBD2. Trimming removed 1 base from V and 0 bases from J; junction bases left unmatched: 4. This CDR3 comprises 17 residues. Germline-derived CDR1 and CDR2 are GTSNPN and SVGIG (reference sequence). The CDR3 region is CAWSGLAGVSSYNEQFF. CDR3 DNA (partial): TGTGCCTGGAGTGGACTAGCGGGAGTTAGCTCCTACAATGAG.

Turning to this clone: The read finishes 3 residues shy of the CDR3 end, and the germline J gene is used to complete it. The chain employs TRBV4-1 and TRBJ1-2; D not certain. Trimming removed 4 bases from V and 2 bases from J, with 14 bases in between. The germline CDR1 and CDR2 sequences are MGHRA and YSYEKL. The CDR3 has 15 residues. The CDR3 sequence is CASSPTVEINYGYTF. The sequenced CDR3 bases are TGCGCCAGCAGCCCAACGGTCGAAATAAACTATGGC.

Details on this clone: The read ends 3 residues before the CDR3 terminus; that terminus is restored from the germline J gene. The rearrangement uses TRBV19 and TRBJ1-5, with D possibly matching TRBD1 (5 bases). The length of the CDR3 is 15 residues. V dropped 1 base and J dropped 4 bases, with 11 bases sitting between them. The V gene's germline CDR1 is LNHDA and CDR2 SQIVND (reference sequence). CDR3 DNA, as far as it was read: TGTGCCAGTAGTATAGGCGGGGCATCTAATCAGCCC. As protein: CASSIGGASNQP. The whole CDR3 protein reads CASSIGGASNQPQHF.

Worth noting for this clone: Coverage ceases 3 residues before the CDR3 finishes, and the germline J gene fills in the end. The V and J genes are TRBV10-3 and TRBJ2-5; 10 nucleotides agree with TRBD2. Per germline, CDR1 ENHRY and CDR2 SYGVKD. V trimming: 4 bases; J trimming: 5 bases; junction bases outside the gene matches: 13. The CDR3 has 17 residues. The CDR3 is CAISGSLAGEGMETQYF. CDR3 bases read: TGTGCCATCAGTGGAAGTCTAGCGGGAGAGGGGATGGAGACC.

The CDR3 loop is CASSLRLEGNYGYTF. Partial CDR3 DNA: TGTGCCAGCAGCTTACGCCTCGAGGGGAACTATGGC. This chain links TRBV13 with TRBJ1-2, with D maybe TRBD1 (5 bases). The read terminates 3 residues ahead of where the CDR3 ends, so the germline J gene completes it. The germline CDR1 and CDR2 sequences are PRHDT and FYEKMQ (reference sequence). V lost 2 bases to trimming and J lost 2 bases, with 12 bases between them. The CDR3 totals 15 residues.

A word on this clone: The DNA ends 3 residues before the CDR3 does, and the rest of the CDR3 is filled in from the germline J gene. This chain uses TRBV30 with TRBJ1-1; TRBD1 might be the D (6 bases). This CDR3 comprises 13 residues. Germline V gene sequence: CDR1 GTSNPN, CDR2 SVGIG (reference sequence). Here the CDR3 reads CAWSVVGGAGAFF. The covered CDR3 bases are TGTGCCTGGAGTGTAGTAGGGGGGGCGGGA.

Of note for this clone: The sequenced fragment ends 3 residues before the CDR3 boundary, so the rest is inferred from the germline J gene. This sequence joins TRBV10-3 and TRBJ2-1; 13 bases match TRBD2. The CDR3 loop spans 16 amino acids. Germline V gene sequence: CDR1 ENHRY, CDR2 SYGVKD. V shed 5 bases and J 6 bases; nucleotides not matched to a gene: 7. The covered CDR3 bases are TGTGCCATCAGTAGGACTAGCGGGGGACGAGCCAATGAG. It encodes CAISRTSGGRANE. The CDR3, in full, reads CAISRTSGGRANEQFF.

Remarks on this clone: The CDR3 end is not reached by the read, which stops 3 residues before it; the germline J gene fills it in. The genes are TRBV20-1 and TRBJ2-7; 7 bases line up with TRBD2. In germline, CDR1 is DFQATT, CDR2 SNEGSKA (reference sequence). After removal of 6 bases from V and 0 bases from J, the junction contained 11 bases not matched to a gene. The CDR3 totals 15 residues. The CDR3: CSASGGGPSSYEQYF. The part of the CDR3 DNA that was read is TGCAGTGCGTCCGGGGGAGGGCCGAGCTCCTACGAG.

Turning to this clone: From the germline J gene comes the end of the CDR3, since the read stops 3 residues before it. The chain links TRBV7-9 to TRBJ1-2; 8 bases are a match to TRBD1. Germline CDR1 reads SEHNR; CDR2 reads FQNEAQ (reference sequence). The CDR3 has 15 amino acids. Trimming at V came to 6 bases and at J to 2 bases, leaving 8 bases not matched to a gene. The sequenced part of the CDR3 DNA is TGTGCCAGCAGGGGACAGGAGGCAGAAAACTATGGC. It translates to CASRGQEAENYG. The whole CDR3 sequence is CASRGQEAENYGYTF.

To note about this clone: The CDR3 end falls 3 residues outside the read, so it is completed with the germline J gene. The J gene is TRBJ2-7, the V gene TRBV28; 7 positions match TRBD2. V shed 6 bases and J 0 bases; nucleotides not matched to a gene: 5. CDR3 length: 14 residues. Germline CDR1 and CDR2: MDHEN and SYDVKM. Incomplete CDR3 DNA: TGTGCCAGCAGCAGCGGGGTTAGCTCCTACGAG. It yields the protein CASSSGVSSYE. From start to end, the CDR3 is CASSSGVSSYEQYF. The variable domain in full, completed from reference TRBV28 and TRBJ2-7, reads DVKVTQSSRYLVKRTGEKVFLECVQDMDHENMFWYRQDPGLGLRLIYFSYDVKMKEKGDIPEGYSVSREKKERFSLILESASTNQTSMYLCASSSGVSSYEQYFGPGTRLTVT.

With respect to this clone: The read terminates 3 residues before the CDR3 end, so the remaining end is supplied by the germline J gene. J is TRBJ2-7 and V is TRBV20-1, with TRBD1 matching over 8 bases. Germline CDR1 reads DFQATT; CDR2 reads SNEGSKA (reference sequence). This CDR3 is 15 amino acids long. V lost 6 bases and J lost 0; bases outside the gene matches: 10. CDR3 sequence: CSAPGQDASSYEQYF. The sequenced part of the CDR3 DNA is TGCAGTGCACCGGGACAGGACGCGAGCTCCTACGAG.

Concerning this clone: The CDR3 extends 3 residues past the end of the read, so its final part is completed from the germline J gene. The chain recombines TRBV19 with TRBJ2-7, with D tentatively TRBD2 (6 bases). Trimming left V 6 bases short and J 1 base short, with 13 bases between. This CDR3 contains 14 residues. Germline assignment: CDR1 LNHDA and CDR2 SQIVND (reference sequence). The CDR3 is CASSPGTPSYEQYF. CDR3 DNA (partial): TGTGCCAGTAGCCCCGGGACTCCTTCCTACGAG.

Of note for this clone: The read halts 3 residues ahead of the CDR3 end, with the missing end drawn from the germline J gene. This chain uses TRBV29-1 with TRBJ2-1; 8 bases align to TRBD1. The germline V gene has CDR1 SQVTM and CDR2 ANQGSEA. The CDR3 runs 15 residues. Trimming cost V 1 base and J 4 bases; bases outside gene matches: 6. The part of the CDR3 DNA that was read is TGCAGCGTTGAAGGGACAGGGCCCCGGTACAATGAG. It codes for CSVEGTGPRYNE. The complete CDR3 reads CSVEGTGPRYNEQFF.

As concerns this clone: Read data end 3 residues before the CDR3 end; the end is taken from the germline J gene. This sequence joins TRBV7-9 and TRBJ2-1, with D maybe TRBD2 (5 bases). The CDR3 covers 14 residues. The ends were cut back, 7 bases at V and 8 bases at J, with 18 bases in the middle. The germline V gene encodes CDR1 SEHNR and CDR2 FQNEAQ (reference sequence). CDR3 residues: CASIPGMAWDEQFF. The CDR3 DNA, read in part, is TGTGCCAGCATTCCGGGGATGGCGTGGGATGAG.

About this clone: The read halts 3 residues ahead of the CDR3 end, with the missing end drawn from the germline J gene. The chain has TRBV19 and TRBJ2-4; TRBD1 matches 8 bases. The CDR3 loop spans 14 amino acids. The germline V gene has CDR1 LNHDA and CDR2 SQIVND (reference sequence). Trimming took 1 base from V and 6 from J; bases not matched to a gene: 2. The covered CDR3 bases are TGTGCCAGTAGTATAGGACAGGGGACAAACATT. Encoded protein: CASSIGQGTNI. The CDR3, in full, reads CASSIGQGTNIQYF.

Of note for this clone: The CDR3 goes on 3 residues after the read ends, and that part is filled in from the germline J gene. The chain employs TRBV30 and TRBJ2-7; TRBD1 might be the D (5 bases). The V gene lost 0 bases and the J gene lost 5 bases, with 14 bases spanning the gap. Looked up from germline, CDR1 is GTSNPN and CDR2 is SVGIG (reference sequence). The CDR3 is 14 residues long. The part of the CDR3 DNA that was read is TGTGCCTGGAGTGTACTCCAGGGCCCCGACGAG. Protein sequence: CAWSVLQGPDE. The full CDR3 is CAWSVLQGPDEQYF.

Of note for this clone: The DNA ends 3 residues before the CDR3 does, and the rest of the CDR3 is filled in from the germline J gene. The chain links TRBV20-1 to TRBJ2-4, with 11 bases identical to TRBD2. Germline CDR1 reads DFQATT; CDR2 reads SNEGSKA (reference sequence). V shed 6 bases and J 4 bases; nucleotides not matched to a gene: 8. The CDR3 has 15 residues. CDR3 residues: CSAPPTSGIKNIQYF. The DNA read from the CDR3 is TGCAGTGCCCCCCCGACTAGCGGGATAAAAAACATT.

Regarding this clone: The CDR3 end lies 3 residues beyond the end of the read and is filled in from the germline J gene. The chain recombines TRBV2 with TRBJ2-7, with 16 bases matching TRBD2. The CDR3 covers 16 residues. Per the germline V gene, CDR1 is SNHLY and CDR2 is FYNNEI. V was pared by 8 bases and J by 2 bases, with 6 bases of the junction left unmatched. The CDR3 sequence: CASGTSGRVYPYEQYF. The sequenced CDR3 bases are TGTGCCAGCGGGACTAGCGGGAGGGTATATCCCTACGAG.

Incomplete CDR3 DNA: TGTGCCAGTAGTATATGGTCGTTAGGGCCCACAGATACG. Protein: CASSIWSLGPTDT. The full-length CDR3 reads as CASSIWSLGPTDTQYF. The rearrangement links TRBV19 to TRBJ2-3; D not resolved. With the read ending 3 residues before the CDR3 end, the germline J gene is used to fill in that end. The CDR3 extends over 16 amino acids. Trimming pared 2 bases from V and 2 bases from J, leaving 14 bases between. Germline V gives CDR1 LNHDA, CDR2 SQIVND (reference sequence).

Concerning this clone itself: The read falls 3 residues short of the CDR3 end, and the missing part is taken from the germline J gene. The genes are TRBV14 and TRBJ1-2; D is unresolved. Germline CDR1 is SGHDN and CDR2 is FVKESK. The CDR3 runs to 13 residues. The CDR3 bases that were read are TGTGCCAGCAGCCAAGGACGGCAGCGGGGC. The encoded protein is CASSQGRQRG. The CDR3 as a whole reads CASSQGRQRGYTF.

This clone is large (0.1 to 1%) by frequency. Sequencing ends 3 residues short of the CDR3 end; the germline J gene provides the rest. The rearrangement links TRBV20-1 to TRBJ2-1, with D maybe TRBD2 (5 bases). Per the germline V gene, CDR1 is DFQATT and CDR2 is SNEGSKA (reference sequence). Trimming pared 1 base from V and 7 bases from J, leaving 20 bases between. The CDR3 is 16 residues long. CDR3 protein: CSARARAELSSNEQFF. CDR3 DNA (partial): TGCAGTGCTAGAGCGCGAGCGGAGTTATCGTCAAATGAG.